This entry describes one T cell receptor (beta chain). The antigen remains unidentified. The CDR3 sequence is 16 residues long. CDR1 and CDR2 (germline): SGHRS, YFSETQ. Deletions cut 0 bases from V and 0 bases from J, with 10 bases between. Method: immunoSEQ multiplex PCR; TCRdb's copy keeps in-frame clones and lacks some. The sample yields 110,000 to 150,000 clones, roughly 83% seen once. The record originates from a study of cytotoxic CD8 clonotypes in ibrutinib-treated CLL. Overall study results and limits: A rise in clonality was seen at ibrutinib response, and a fall back toward baseline was seen at progression.

The receptor was isolated from a human donor with chronic lymphocytic leukemia. Sequences were derived from PBMCs, sampled after 12 months of ibrutinib treatment. This chain uses TRBV5-1 with TRBJ2-1; possible D gene TRBD2, 5 bases. CDR3 loop: CASSLGSVLSYNEQFF. The CDR3, as DNA: TGCGCCAGCAGCTTGGGTAGCGTTCTCTCCTACAATGAGCAGTTCTTC.